This TCR beta chain was captured in a study of cytomegalovirus exposure and HLA in healthy donors. Overall study findings and caveats: Immune exposure data for these donors was limited to CMV serostatus. Specificity of a few CMV-associated chains for CMV antigens was verified in vitro.

The V gene's germline CDR1 is MNHEY and CDR2 SVGAGI. Trimming shortened V by 4 bases and J by 5 bases, and 21 bases separated the two germline ends. This CDR3 has 16 residues. PCR employed 60 Vbeta and 13 Jbeta primers. Using immunoSEQ multiplex PCR, the repertoire was profiled, and TCRdb retains in-frame clones only, with some absent. The sample holds about 140,000 clones; about 70% are singletons and the top ten take about 3.4%. As for this clone: Its specificity is not known.

This chain connects TRBV6-5 to TRBJ2-7, with D possibly being TRBD1 (6 bases). Sequencing used PBMCs. This receptor was obtained from a male donor in good health and CMV-seronegative. CDR3 DNA: TGTGCCAGCAGTTCCCCGACAGGAGGAAAGCACCACGAGCAGTACTTC. Its protein product is CASSSPTGGKHHEQYF.